The clone carrying this T cell receptor beta chain came up many times. The data belong to a study of CD8 T cells in ankylosing spondylitis. TCRdb independently ran MiXCR on the 5' RACE reads; one entry per CDR3 protein. This table has fewer than 200,000 distinct CDR3 sequences, around a sixth appearing once. Germline-derived CDR1 and CDR2 are LGHNA and YSLEER. The V and J ends lost 0 bases and 5 bases, in that order; junction bases with no gene match: 2. CDR3 length equals 14 residues. The chain recombines TRBV4-3 with TRBJ2-3; TRBD2 aligns across 7 bases. This receptor was taken from a male donor aged 10 to 35 with ankylosing spondylitis or in good health (not recorded which). The specimen was blood, either unsorted or a sorted T cell fraction (not recorded which). The chain's CDR3 is CASSQDGEGDTQYF. DNA for the CDR3: TGCGCCAGCAGCCAAGACGGGGAGGGAGATACGCAGTATTTT.